This T cell receptor beta chain is drawn from a study of cytomegalovirus exposure and HLA in healthy donors. Overall study context: Of fewer than 450 genotyped donors, approximately 84% clustered with self-reported Caucasian donors. Study observations and caveats: Segments of the TCR beta V type were, in most cases, productive about 90% or about 30% of the time in an earlier analysis.

A word on this clone: Its antigen is still unknown.

These donors counted as nominally healthy when sampled, but unrecorded immune exposures were likely. Amplification used 60 Vbeta primers and 13 Jbeta primers. TCRdb's copy holds only in-frame clones and misses some; the assay was immunoSEQ multiplex PCR. The sample lists 150,000 to 200,000 clones; around 80% were seen once. The sequence was obtained from a woman aged 45-65 years in good health and CMV-seropositive. What was sequenced was PBMCs.

The CDR3 DNA is TGCGCCAGCAGCTTGGAAGCGGGGGCCTCAGATACGCAGTATTTT. The encoded protein is CASSLEAGASDTQYF. The gene calls are TRBV5-1 and TRBJ2-3, with TRBD2 identical over 8 bases. V lost 0 bases, J lost 4 bases, and 4 bases stayed unmatched. Germline V lookup: CDR1 SGHRS, CDR2 YFSETQ. There are 15 residues in the CDR3. The variable domain in full, completed from reference TRBV5-1 and TRBJ2-3, reads KAGVTQTPRYLIKTRGQQVTLSCSPISGHRSVSWYQQTPGQGLQFLFEYFSETQRNKGNFPGRFSGRQFSNSRSEMNVSTLELGDSALYLCASSLEAGASDTQYFGPGTRLTVL.